This is a list of T cell receptor beta chains from one sample in a study of T cell repertoires in cytomegalovirus infection. These TCRs' antigens remain unknown. TCRdb processed the reads anew with MiXCR; each CDR3 protein has one entry. The data show about 890,000 distinct CDR3 sequences, less than 40% seen once. The specimen was cultured CD8+ T cells from PBMCs, collected from culture after CMV antigen stimulation. Every receptor here comes from a human donor in good health (CMV status not recorded). Some clones in this sample may be carry-over from other donors' samples. Each CDR3 is given with its conserved first and last residue. The order of the fields is J gene, CDR3 length, D gene, V gene, clone size, CDR3 protein, CDR3 DNA. D genes are given only for firm matches. Clone size is shown for a subset of rows, as once, few, many or a class of expanded clone.

>TRBJ1-2|15|NA|TRBV7-9|few
CASSPSYMSNYGYTF
TGTGCCAGCAGCCCTTCTTACATGTCGAACTATGGCTACACCTTC
>TRBJ2-7|12|TRBD2|TRBV5-4|once
CASRGGAEEQYF
TGTGCCAGCAGGGGAGGGGCGGAAGAGCAGTACTTC
>TRBJ1-2|12|TRBD1|TRBV4-3|NA
CASSTGEDGYTF
TGCGCCAGCAGTACAGGGGAGGATGGCTACACCTTC
>TRBJ2-3|16|TRBD1|TRBV6-6|few
CASTSLTGGRKDTQYF
TGTGCCAGCACATCTCTGACAGGGGGCAGGAAAGATACGCAGTATTTT
>TRBJ1-6|13|NA|TRBV20-1|NA
CSARGRYNSPLHF
TGCAGTGCCCGCGGGCGGTATAATTCACCCCTCCACTTT
>TRBJ1-2|15|TRBD1|TRBV7-6|few
CASSSGTGLGYGYTF
TGTGCCAGCAGCTCCGGGACAGGGCTAGGCTATGGCTACACCTTC
>TRBJ1-1|15|NA|TRBV27|NA
CASSSPEGGTTEAFF
TGTGCCAGCAGTTCCCCCGAGGGCGGAACCACTGAAGCTTTCTTT
>TRBJ2-1|16|NA|TRBV6-5|once
CASSSGRDTRYNEQFF
TGTGCCAGCAGTTCCGGCCGGGATACACGATACAATGAGCAGTTCTTC
>TRBJ2-2|17|TRBD1|TRBV7-9|NA
CASTFYVGTGDFGELFF
TGTGCCAGCACCTTTTACGTGGGGACAGGGGACTTCGGGGAGCTGTTTTTT
>TRBJ1-1|13|NA|TRBV20-1|few
CSARDPWGVEAFF
TGCAGTGCTAGAGATCCGTGGGGGGTAGAAGCTTTCTTT
>TRBJ1-1|13|NA|TRBV12-3/TRBV12-4|NA
CASSLVDSTEAFF
TGTGCCAGCAGTTTAGTGGACAGCACTGAAGCTTTCTTT
>TRBJ1-2|15|TRBD1|TRBV7-8|many
CASSFSGQGTYGYTF
TGTGCCAGCAGCTTTTCGGGACAGGGGACCTATGGCTACACCTTC
>TRBJ2-6|17|NA|TRBV7-2|many
CASSLGQGLGGANVLTF
TGTGCCAGCAGCTTAGGCCAGGGCCTGGGAGGGGCCAACGTCCTGACTTTC
>TRBJ2-5|16|TRBD2|TRBV7-9|many
CASSSWTSGVQETQYF
TGTGCCAGCAGCTCCTGGACTAGCGGGGTCCAAGAGACCCAGTACTTC
>TRBJ2-3|13|NA|TRBV6-6|NA
CASSYASADTQYF
TGTGCCAGCAGTTATGCTAGCGCCGATACGCAGTATTTT
>TRBJ1-1|17|TRBD1|TRBV10-2|NA
CVSYLGRTGGGTGEAFF
TGCGTCAGCTACTTGGGGAGGACAGGGGGAGGGACAGGTGAAGCTTTCTTT
>TRBJ1-5|16|TRBD1|TRBV7-9|NA
CASSSTTGGASQPQHF
TGTGCCAGCAGCTCGACGACAGGGGGAGCAAGTCAGCCCCAGCATTTT
>TRBJ2-5|15|TRBD1|TRBV5-4|NA
CASSKGTGNQETQYF
TGTGCCAGCAGCAAGGGGACAGGGAACCAAGAGACCCAGTACTTC